This is a list of T cell receptor beta chains from one sample in a study of T cells expressing NK-cell markers. TCRdb re-called the 5' RACE reads and gives one entry per CDR3 protein, without DNA. Across about 380,000 distinct CDR3 sequences, the top ten clones capture around 5.3% of the sample. The sample taken for sequencing was blood T cells: a sorted CD56 or NKG2C T cell subset, CD4+ or CD8+ T cells, or bulk PBMC T cells (not recorded which). These receptors all stem from a man aged 18-75 years in good health. Both conserved end residues are part of each CDR3.

V,J,CDR3
TRBV9,TRBJ2-1,CASSGQQGSYNEQFF
TRBV7-8,TRBJ2-1,CASSPIRRAGGPLGPKFF
TRBV2,TRBJ2-2,CATSLAGGAGELFF
TRBV12-3/TRBV12-4,TRBJ2-1,CASRKTGLEYEQFF
TRBV6-5,TRBJ1-2,CASSYSGQGDYGYTF
TRBV29-1,TRBJ2-7,CSVDLGGLGEQYF
TRBV5-1,TRBJ2-2,CASSTGQGVTGELFF
TRBV20-1,TRBJ1-2,CSARIRTSVGYTF
TRBV4-1,TRBJ2-3,CASSQEQDSTDTQYF
TRBV20-1,TRBJ1-2,CSASQGQSYGYTF
TRBV5-1,TRBJ2-2,CASSLVTGGELFF
TRBV7-9,TRBJ2-3,CASSWTSADTQYF
TRBV5-1,TRBJ1-2,CASSSTGTPNGYTF
TRBV23-1,TRBJ2-1,CASFLGPPEVNEQFF
TRBV11-1,TRBJ2-1,CASSSRLAGGPSEQFF
TRBV10-3,TRBJ2-7,CAISAGRAYEQYF
TRBV15,TRBJ2-7,CATSRTKSGIYEQYF
TRBV7-2,TRBJ2-7,CASSLRLGGFGTYEQYF
TRBV28,TRBJ2-4,CASSLWSSTLAKNIQYF
TRBV14,TRBJ2-3,CASSQDYGSGRSTDTQYF
TRBV7-2,TRBJ1-4,CASSLSTTGVVGEKLFF
TRBV5-4,TRBJ1-6,CASSFYRDSPLHF
TRBV6-1,TRBJ1-2,CASRQFRDRDGYTF
TRBV4-2,TRBJ2-3,CASSQGLAGGRVDTQYF
TRBV30,TRBJ1-2,CAWSVNFGGVYGYTF
TRBV29-1,TRBJ2-5,CSVDGGTSEGETQYF
TRBV5-1,TRBJ1-6,CASSRTEPYNSPLHF
TRBV7-8,TRBJ2-1,CASSSSDWNQKLEQFF
TRBV7-6,TRBJ1-1,CASSLAGGTNTEAFF
TRBV7-3,TRBJ2-2,CASSLQGLTGELFF
TRBV12-3/TRBV12-4,TRBJ2-7,CASSLRQDSYEQYF
TRBV30,TRBJ2-7,CAWRGTGGRYEQYF
TRBV6-6,TRBJ2-3,CASNSRAQDTQYF
TRBV7-2,TRBJ2-7,CASSLKIQGTGKQYF
TRBV7-3,TRBJ1-6,CASSVGQALGNSPLHF
TRBV7-6,TRBJ2-3,CASSLAGIFGTQYF
TRBV5-1,TRBJ2-5,CASRSATGLLEETQYF
TRBV27,TRBJ1-1,CASSPGGQGVKWTFF
TRBV2,TRBJ2-2,CASRAIGWTENTGELFF
TRBV20-1,TRBJ2-7,CSAREGVLSYEQYF
TRBV7-9,TRBJ2-7,CASSFYGTVEGEQYF
TRBV29-1,TRBJ1-6,CSALGPGPNSPLHF
TRBV6-1,TRBJ1-2,CASSEASAGAGYTF
TRBV20-1,TRBJ1-6,CSARVYRNNNSPLHF
TRBV19,TRBJ2-1,CATSPQGYNEQFF
TRBV2,TRBJ2-3,CASSQTSVSTDTQYF
TRBV7-8,TRBJ2-3,CASRMGRGGSTDTQYF